Following are 9 T cell receptor beta chains from one sample sequenced in a study of spatial heterogeneity in lung cancer. Whole-study results and caveats: For expanded intratumoral alpha and beta TCRs, counts tracked tumor mutation counts.

Time point given: sample taken at primary tumor resection. TCRdb redid the calling of the 5' RACE reads with MiXCR, one entry per CDR3 protein. The data hold under 20,000 distinct CDR3 sequences, with about 9.6% observed a single time. These receptors are not linked to any known antigen. The sample here was lung tumor tissue, taken at surgery. These receptors were obtained from a female donor with early-stage non-small cell lung cancer.

This clonotype ranks as medium-sized. This beta chain is off target for a library built for alpha chains, so its abundance means little. The chain links TRBV20-1 to TRBJ1-1; D gene unclear. Germline V CDR1 and CDR2: DFQATT, SNEGSKA (reference sequence). V lost 1 base and J lost 3, with 9 bases in between. The CDR3 contains 13 residues. CDR3 sequence: CSARVQQYTEAFF. Here the CDR3 DNA reads TGCAGTGCTAGAGTACAGCAGTACACTGAAGCTTTCTTT.

This clonotype showed up many times. For a library built for alpha chains, this beta chain is a stray read; little rests on its size. The chain employs TRBV11-2 and TRBJ1-2; weak D call: TRBD1 (5 bases). CDR1 SGHAT and CDR2 FQNNGV come from the germline V gene. This CDR3 region has 14 residues. V was shortened by 5 bases and J by 6 bases, with 16 bases between the two germline ends. In DNA, the CDR3 is TGTGCCAGCAGCCCGGGGCCAGCCTGGAATGGCTACACCTTC. Its protein is CASSPGPAWNGYTF.

This clonotype was seen only a few times. This beta chain turned up in a library designed for alpha chains; as an off-target read, its abundance says little. This chain connects TRBV15 to TRBJ2-1, with D unclear. This CDR3 has 12 amino acids. Looked up from germline, CDR1 is LNHNV and CDR2 is YYDKDF (reference sequence). V was trimmed by 5 bases and J by 3 bases, leaving 5 bases between them. The CDR3 nucleotides are TGTGCCACCAGCTCGGACTACAATGAGCAGTTCTTC. Its translation: CATSSDYNEQFF.

This clonotype was recorded at least ten times. This beta chain was picked up by a library intended for alpha chains and is off target, so its count carries little meaning. The rearrangement uses TRBV6-1 and TRBJ1-1; D is undetermined. Trimming cost V 5 bases and J 4 bases, with 11 bases left between them. The CDR3 covers 13 residues. Per the germline V gene, CDR1 is MNHNS and CDR2 is SASEGT. The CDR3 protein is CASSYDPGTEAFF. As DNA, the CDR3 is TGTGCCAGCAGTTATGACCCGGGCACTGAAGCTTTCTTT.

This clonotype was seen a few times. This beta chain appears as a stray read in a library generated for alpha chains; its size is not informative. CDR3: CSALLGGSLNTEAFF. The CDR3 DNA sequence: TGCAGTGCTTTATTAGGAGGGAGTTTGAACACTGAAGCTTTCTTT. This sequence joins TRBV20-1 and TRBJ1-1, with unresolved D. Per germline, CDR1 DFQATT and CDR2 SNEGSKA (reference sequence). V was trimmed by 5 bases and J by 0 bases, leaving 16 bases between them. The CDR3 runs 15 residues.

This clonotype was observed a few times. For a library built for alpha chains, this beta chain is a stray read; little rests on its size. The V call is TRBV27, the J call TRBJ2-1; D gene ambiguous. The CDR3 extends over 14 amino acids. V lost 8 bases and J 4 bases, leaving 15 bases between the germline ends. Germline V gene lookup returns CDR1 MNHEY and CDR2 SMNVEV (reference sequence). CDR3 protein: CASSEEWPYNEQFF. The CDR3 nucleotides are TGTGCCAGCTCGGAAGAATGGCCTTACAATGAGCAGTTCTTC.

This clonotype was counted between two and nine times. This beta chain appears as a stray read in a library generated for alpha chains; its size is not informative. The chain recombines TRBV4-1 with TRBJ2-2; no clear D gene. CDR3 length: 14 amino acids. Trimming shortened V by 0 bases and J by 0 bases, and 2 bases separated the two germline ends. Germline V gene lookup returns CDR1 MGHRA and CDR2 YSYEKL. CDR3 DNA: TGCGCCAGCAGCCAAGAAACGAACACCGGGGAGCTGTTTTTT. It codes for CASSQETNTGELFF.

As regards this clonotype: The library was designed around alpha chains, so this beta chain is a stray read whose abundance carries little weight. The V gene is TRBV29-1, the J gene TRBJ1-5, with 7 bases aligning to TRBD1. The germline CDR1 and CDR2 sequences are SQVTM and ANQGSEA. The CDR3 extends over 13 amino acids. J lost 2 bases, V lost 4 bases, and 2 bases had no gene match. This CDR3 is CSVGTGGNQPQHF. In DNA, the CDR3 is TGCAGCGTTGGCACAGGGGGCAATCAGCCCCAGCATTTT.

Points on this clonotype: This beta chain came through as a stray read in a library set up for alpha chains, and its size says little. The V and J genes are TRBV6-4 and TRBJ2-1; TRBD1 might be the D (6 bases). Trimming cost V 0 bases and J 8 bases, with 14 bases left between them. In germline, CDR1 is MRHNA, CDR2 SNTAGT. The CDR3 consists of 15 residues. The CDR3 reads CASSDSFNRVDEQFF. Written as DNA, the CDR3 is TGTGCCAGCAGTGACTCGTTTAACAGGGTCGATGAGCAGTTCTTC.